The 15 T cell receptor beta chains reported below all come from one sample, sequenced in a study of Ad26.COV2.S vaccination and SARS-CoV-2 variants (TCRdb year 2021). The receptor library was made with the immunoSEQ multiplex PCR assay. What TCRdb holds here is the immuneACCESS table cut down to in-frame rearrangements. Part of the clones is not present; checked against another copy, under half of the missing clones reflect an unresolved V gene, and the others are unexplained. The sample has roughly 500,000 clones on record, around 88% of them singletons. The ten biggest clones cover roughly 13% of the sample. The intended sense of this specimen's treatment or condition label: some 20 received Ad26.COV2.S at low or high dose, single or two shots; about 5 received placebo; per-sample allocation not given. Repertoires of vaccine and placebo recipients were sequenced from samples collected on day 63 after the first injection.

The material was peripheral blood, obtained in a trial of Ad26.COV2.S vaccine versus placebo. These receptors all stem from a person between 18 and 65 years old who received the Ad26.COV2.S COVID-19 vaccine or a placebo.

This rearrangement joins TRBV7-2 to TRBJ1-2, with D possibly being TRBD1 (6 bases). Germline V lookup: CDR1 SGHTA, CDR2 FQGNSA. CDR3 length equals 13 residues. Trimming took 7 bases from V and 4 from J, leaving 13 bases between them. Here the CDR3 reads CASTPGGLYGYTF. In DNA, the CDR3 is TGTGCCAGCACCCCGGGGGGCCTCTATGGCTACACCTTC.

The J gene is TRBJ1-5, the V gene TRBV7-8; weak D call: TRBD1 (6 bases). The CDR3 length is 16 residues. Trimming removed 5 bases at V and 6 bases at J, with 20 bases between. Germline assignment: CDR1 SGHVS and CDR2 FQNEAQ. This CDR3 is CASSPRQGRIGQPQHF. CDR3 DNA sequence: TGTGCCAGCAGCCCCCGGCAGGGGAGGATCGGTCAGCCCCAGCATTTT.

The chain uses TRBV6-2 or TRBV6-3 and TRBJ2-2, with 10 bases aligning to TRBD2. The CDR3 loop spans 17 amino acids. From germline, CDR1 is MNHEY and CDR2 SVGEGT. V shed 2 bases and J 6 bases; nucleotides not matched to a gene: 9. CDR3 protein: CASSYQRLAGVSGELFF. DNA for the CDR3: TGTGCCAGCAGTTACCAGAGGCTAGCGGGAGTCTCCGGGGAGCTGTTTTTT.

The J gene is TRBJ2-3, the V gene TRBV29-1; 11 bases are shared with TRBD2. Germline trimming cut 2 bases from V and 5 bases from J; bases unmatched to any gene: 12. The CDR3 has 17 residues. Germline V CDR1 and CDR2: SQVTM, ANQGSEA. This chain's CDR3 is CSVEFPQLAGGLDTQYF. For the CDR3, the DNA is TGCAGCGTTGAATTCCCCCAGCTAGCGGGAGGTCTAGATACGCAGTATTTT.

This clone was observed at least ten times. This sequence joins TRBV4-3 and TRBJ1-6; perhaps TRBD1 as D (6 bases). From germline, CDR1 is LGHNA and CDR2 YSLEER. Trimming removed 3 bases at V and 5 bases at J, with 17 bases between. The CDR3 covers 17 residues. CDR3 nucleotides: TGCGCCAGCAGCCAGGACGGGGGAGGACAGAATAATTCACCCCTCCACTTT. Translating gives CASSQDGGGQNNSPLHF.

This clone was seen a few times. The chain has TRBV28 and TRBJ2-5, with D unclear. Germline V gives CDR1 MDHEN, CDR2 SYDVKM. Trimming took off 8 bases at V and 5 bases at J, with 15 bases between the two ends. The CDR3 totals 13 residues. CDR3 in DNA: TGTGCCAGCGGGCGGTGGGGTGTGGAGACCCAGTACTTC. Translated: CASGRWGVETQYF.

The chain uses TRBV7-2 and TRBJ2-3, with 14 bases aligning to TRBD2. V trimming: 5 bases; J trimming: 6 bases; junction bases outside the gene matches: 7. Germline-derived CDR1 and CDR2 are SGHTA and FQGNSA. The CDR3 covers 16 residues. Here the CDR3 DNA reads TGTGCCAGCAGCCCGGGGACTAGCGGGAGTCTGGATACGCAGTATTTT. Translation: CASSPGTSGSLDTQYF.

The J gene is TRBJ2-6, the V gene TRBV19, with 12 bases lining up with TRBD1. CDR3 length: 18 amino acids. Trimming cost V 3 bases and J 4 bases; bases outside gene matches: 7. Germline assignment: CDR1 LNHDA and CDR2 SQIVND (reference sequence). In nucleotides, the CDR3 is TGTGCCAGTAGTATCCCGGGACAGGGGGCGCGAGGGGCCAACGTCCTGACTTTC. It translates to CASSIPGQGARGANVLTF. The complete variable domain, with remaining parts taken from reference TRBV19 and TRBJ2-6, reads DGGITQSPKYLFRKEGQNVTLSCEQNLNHDAMYWYRQDPGQGLRLIYYSQIVNDFQKGDIAEGYSVSREKKESFPLTVTSAQKNPTAFYLCASSIPGQGARGANVLTFGAGSRLTVL.

This clone has a handful of counts. This chain uses TRBV5-4 with TRBJ2-7; 7 nucleotides align to TRBD2. CDR1 SGHNT and CDR2 YYREEE come from the germline V gene (reference sequence). Trimming took 5 bases from V and 2 from J; bases not matched to a gene: 7. This CDR3 comprises 14 residues. This CDR3 is CASRIAGRPYEQYF. CDR3 nucleotide sequence: TGTGCCAGCAGAATAGCGGGCCGACCCTACGAGCAGTACTTC.

The CDR3 sequence: CSVTQGALNEQYF. CDR3 coding DNA: TGCAGCGTGACACAGGGGGCTTTAAACGAGCAGTACTTC. V usage is TRBV29-1 and J usage is TRBJ2-7; 9 bases align to TRBD1. CDR1 and CDR2 from the germline V gene are SQVTM and ANQGSEA. The CDR3 sequence is 13 residues long. The V and J ends lost 6 bases and 5 bases, in that order; junction bases with no gene match: 8.

The genes are TRBV7-2 and TRBJ2-3; TRBD2 might be the D (6 bases). Germline assignment: CDR1 SGHTA and CDR2 FQGNSA. The CDR3 covers 15 residues. Between the trimmed V and J ends, which lost 6 bases and 0 bases, there was a span of 13 bases. This chain's CDR3 is CASRKGGVSTDTQYF. The CDR3 region has the DNA TGTGCCAGCAGGAAAGGAGGGGTTAGCACAGATACGCAGTATTTT.

V and J are TRBV27 and TRBJ2-1, with 8 bases lining up with TRBD2. The CDR3 sequence is 15 residues long. V shed 3 bases, J shed 12 bases, and the junction held 13 bases outside the gene matches. Looked up from germline, CDR1 is MNHEY and CDR2 is SMNVEV (reference sequence). The CDR3 reads CASSLSSGGANRQFF. The CDR3 nucleotides read TGTGCCAGCAGTTTGTCGTCCGGGGGGGCTAACCGGCAGTTCTTC.

This clone was observed a few times. The chain combines TRBV28 with TRBJ2-3, with D unresolved. Germline values: CDR1 MDHEN, CDR2 SYDVKM. This CDR3 is built from 16 residues. Trimming removed 4 bases at V and 2 bases at J, with 16 bases between. In DNA form, the CDR3 reads TGTGCCAGCAGTTCCTCCGTCGGCAAGCCCACAGATACGCAGTATTTT. Translation: CASSSSVGKPTDTQYF. Full variable domain (outside the CDR3, taken from reference TRBV28 and TRBJ2-3): DVKVTQSSRYLVKRTGEKVFLECVQDMDHENMFWYRQDPGLGLRLIYFSYDVKMKEKGDIPEGYSVSREKKERFSLILESASTNQTSMYLCASSSSVGKPTDTQYFGPGTRLTVL.

The V gene is TRBV15, the J gene TRBJ2-1; maybe TRBD1 (6 bases). This CDR3 is built from 15 residues. V dropped 4 bases and J dropped 7 bases, with 17 bases sitting between them. Germline V lookup: CDR1 LNHNV, CDR2 YYDKDF (reference sequence). The CDR3 protein is CATSKDRRRLNEQFF. CDR3 bases: TGTGCCACCAGCAAAGACAGGCGGAGGCTTAATGAGCAGTTCTTC.

V gene TRBV29-1 combines with J gene TRBJ2-1; D unclear. Germline V gene lookup returns CDR1 SQVTM and CDR2 ANQGSEA. The V end was cut by 4 bases, the J end by 4 bases, with 11 bases between. The CDR3 sequence is 13 residues long. The CDR3 sequence is CSVGSTLYNEQFF. The CDR3 DNA reads as TGCAGCGTTGGTTCCACGCTTTACAATGAGCAGTTCTTC.